The present T cell receptor (beta chain) was sequenced within a study of T cell clusters in autoimmune cytopenias. Each sample's input was about 250 ng genomic DNA, 30,000 to 45,000 genome equivalents. Multiplex touch-down PCR amplified TRB using TRB-A and TRB-B pools in one tube. TCRdb reprocessed the multiplex PCR reads, keeping one entry per CDR3 protein, no DNA. The sample yields 3,500 or so distinct CDR3 sequences, of which the top ten take up about 7%. CDR1 and CDR2 from the germline V gene are SGHNT and YENEEA. CDR3 size: 15 residues. These data are also associated with another study on T cell repertoires in aging, cancer and after chemotherapy.

The sequence derives from a human donor in good health. The chain is built from TRBV11-3 and TRBJ2-1; the D gene TCRdb calls, TRBD2, cannot be checked with no DNA. Sequencing was performed on peripheral blood. The CDR3 sequence: CASSPRLAIRNEQFF.